This paragraph covers one T cell receptor (beta chain) sequence. The CDR3 loop spans 13 amino acids. Trimming pared 5 bases from V and 5 bases from J, leaving 10 bases between. Germline V gives CDR1 MNHEY, CDR2 SMNVEV (reference sequence). The data derive from a study of PD-1 blockade in mismatch repair-deficient tumors. For the study at large: Patients had about 13 mismatch repair-deficient cancer types and were previously treated and progressing.

Only in-frame clones appear in the TCRdb table, and some are missing; sequencing was by immunoSEQ multiplex PCR. The sample lists tens of thousands of clones, 80% to 90% occurring once. The receptor was isolated from an adult with mismatch repair-deficient cancer. V is TRBV27 and J is TRBJ1-5, with TRBD1 as a possible D gene (5 bases). Sample: peripheral blood, taken 2 weeks after starting pembrolizumab. The CDR3 sequence is CASSRDPYQPQHF. The CDR3 DNA reads as TGTGCCAGCAGTAGGGACCCGTATCAGCCCCAGCATTTT.